The 14 T cell receptor beta chains reported below all come from one sample, sequenced in a study of blood T cell repertoires in COVID-19. Some clones are missing from TCRdb's copy, which holds only in-frame ones; the method was immunoSEQ multiplex PCR. The repertoire consists of hundreds of thousands of clones, with 75% to 90% occurring once and the leading ten covering around 12%. The source material was peripheral blood. The receptors shown here come from a woman aged 70-85 years with COVID-19, enrolled during active disease.

V and J are TRBV7-2 and TRBJ2-1; 13 bases are a match to TRBD2. This CDR3 has 17 amino acids. Germline V gene lookup returns CDR1 SGHTA and CDR2 FQGNSA. Unmatched junction bases numbered 6, after V lost 0 bases and J lost 7 bases. CDR3 coding DNA: TGTGCCAGCAGCTTAGCTTTGGGGACTAGCGGGGTGAATGAGCAGTTCTTC. Amino acid sequence: CASSLALGTSGVNEQFF.

This chain connects TRBV6-6 to TRBJ1-5; 7 bases align to TRBD1. The germline V gene has CDR1 MNHNY and CDR2 SVGAGI (reference sequence). The CDR3 is 17 residues long. V was clipped by 5 bases and J by 3 bases; unmatched bases: 13. The CDR3 protein is CASSRWRPTGNNQPQHF. The CDR3 nucleotides are TGTGCCAGCAGTCGATGGCGACCGACAGGGAACAATCAGCCCCAGCATTTT.

This chain's CDR3 is CASSLAGVYGYTF. The CDR3 coding sequence is TGCGCCAGCAGCTTGGCCGGGGTGTATGGCTACACCTTC. J is TRBJ1-2 and V is TRBV5-1, with D uncertain. The germline V gene has CDR1 SGHRS and CDR2 YFSETQ. This CDR3 has 13 residues. The V gene lost 0 bases and the J gene lost 5 bases, with 8 bases spanning the gap.

The chain carries TRBV5-1 and TRBJ2-3; perhaps TRBD2 as D (7 bases). Trimming took off 4 bases at V and 1 base at J, with 13 bases between the two ends. CDR1 is SGHRS, CDR2 YFSETQ, per germline. This CDR3 spans 15 amino acids. CDR3 nucleotide sequence: TGCGCCAGCAGCGTGGGGGGGCCGGGCACAGATACGCAGTATTTT. Translation gives CASSVGGPGTDTQYF.

This rearrangement joins TRBV30 to TRBJ1-2; D gene unclear. Germline V CDR1 and CDR2: GTSNPN, SVGIG (reference sequence). The V gene lost 8 bases and the J gene lost 4 bases, with 11 bases spanning the gap. This CDR3 contains 11 residues. The CDR3 nucleotides are TGTGCCGGGCAAGAAAGCTATGGCTACACCTTC. It is translated as CAGQESYGYTF.

The V gene is TRBV4-3, the J gene TRBJ2-3, with 15 bases fitting TRBD2. The CDR3 contains 19 residues. Trimming removed 1 base from V and 3 bases from J; junction bases left unmatched: 8. Germline loops: CDR1 LGHNA, CDR2 YSLEER. CDR3 bases: TGCGCCAGCAGCCAAGCTCCCGGGACTAGCGGGGGGCTGACAGATACGCAGTATTTT. Protein: CASSQAPGTSGGLTDTQYF.

The gene calls are TRBV14 and TRBJ1-1, with TRBD1 as a possible D gene (5 bases). The CDR3 is 15 residues long. Deletions cut 2 bases from V and 3 bases from J, with 13 bases between. Germline loops: CDR1 SGHDN, CDR2 FVKESK. CDR3 region: CASSQSTGGDTEAFF. The CDR3 bases are TGTGCCAGCAGCCAATCGACCGGGGGGGACACTGAAGCTTTCTTT.

On this clone itself: Other DNA sequences of this sample code for an identical CDR3. This chain links TRBV12-3 or TRBV12-4 with TRBJ2-2, with D possibly TRBD1 on 5 matching bases. The CDR3 is 13 amino acids. The V and J ends lost 6 bases and 3 bases respectively, with 8 bases between them. The CDR3 sequence: CASSTGDTGELFF. For the CDR3, the DNA is TGTGCCAGCAGCACAGGAGACACCGGGGAGCTGTTTTTT.

This clone was detected once. The rearrangement links TRBV13 to TRBJ2-1; TRBD2 matches at 10 bases. The germline CDR1 and CDR2 sequences are PRHDT and FYEKMQ (reference sequence). V shed 0 bases, J shed 9 bases, and the junction held 5 bases outside the gene matches. This CDR3 has 15 residues. CDR3 in DNA: TGTGCCAGCAGCTTAGGCCGGGCTAGCGGGAGTGAGCAGTTCTTC. It translates to CASSLGRASGSEQFF.

This clone was detected only a few times. The J gene is TRBJ1-2, the V gene TRBV14, with TRBD1 matching 7 bases. Looked up from germline, CDR1 is SGHDN and CDR2 is FVKESK. Unmatched junction bases numbered 6, after V lost 4 bases and J lost 4 bases. There are 14 residues in the CDR3. This CDR3 is CASSPPGTVYGYTF. The DNA for the CDR3 is TGTGCCAGCAGCCCCCCGGGGACAGTCTATGGCTACACCTTC.

This sequence joins TRBV28 and TRBJ1-1; D is unclear. V was clipped by 8 bases and J by 6 bases, with 22 bases between them. The germline V gene has CDR1 MDHEN and CDR2 SYDVKM. This CDR3 is 15 amino acids long. In nucleotides, the CDR3 is TGTGCCAGCGGGAGGACGGAGCTATTAGGTTCTGAAGCTTTCTTT. Its translation is CASGRTELLGSEAFF.

J is TRBJ2-7 and V is TRBV3-1 (or the pseudogene TRBV3-2); D gene uncertain. The CDR3 has 15 amino acids. Germline CDR1 reads LGHDT; CDR2 reads YNNKEL (reference sequence). V lost 0 bases and J lost 3, with 12 bases in between. The CDR3 nucleotides read TGTGCCAGCAGCCAAGAAGGAGAGCCCCACTACGAGCAGTACTTC. Translating it yields CASSQEGEPHYEQYF.

The chain joins TRBV4-3 to TRBJ1-6, with 9 bases that match TRBD1. Germline CDR1 reads LGHNA; CDR2 reads YSLEER. The CDR3 covers 18 residues. V dropped 0 bases and J dropped 10; count of bases not matched to a gene: 13. The CDR3: CASSQDGTGLLPRSPLHF. The CDR3 DNA is TGCGCCAGCAGCCAAGACGGGACAGGGCTGTTGCCGAGGTCACCCCTCCACTTT.

The V gene is TRBV15, the J gene TRBJ2-2; no clear D gene. The CDR3 has 14 amino acids. Germline loops: CDR1 LNHNV, CDR2 YYDKDF (reference sequence). V shed 7 bases and J shed 1 base, with 10 bases lying between them. The CDR3 here is CATIERRNTGELFF. CDR3 sequence (DNA): TGTGCCACCATAGAACGAAGGAACACCGGGGAGCTGTTTTTT.